The table lists the clone carrying this T cell receptor beta chain with many counts. The sample belongs to a study of regulatory T cells in long-lasting Graves disease. Time point indicated: newly diagnosed GD, antithyroid drugs for less than 3 months. From RNA extracted from PBMCs, the TCR library was made. Patients were from an endocrinology department in Xi'an, China. For TCR beta, libraries came from iRepertoire HTBI primers and Arm-PCR of CDR3 regions. TCRdb called the multiplex PCR reads again in MiXCR, with one record for every CDR3 protein. This table has over 450,000 distinct CDR3 sequences, about 11% appearing once. CDR3 size: 16 residues. V lost 1 base and J lost 4, with 14 bases in between. Germline CDR1 is LNHDA and CDR2 is SQIVND (reference sequence). The same data also went into a second study, on T cells in Graves' hyperthyroidism and ophthalmopathy.

Sequencing was performed on peripheral blood mononuclear cells (PBMCs), taken at new diagnosis, from a patient treated with antithyroid drugs. The receptor was derived from a woman in her thirties with Graves disease. The chain links TRBV19 to TRBJ2-1, with TRBD2 as a possible D gene (5 bases). The CDR3 region has the DNA TGTGCCAGTAGTATAGTCCCAGCCCGAGGGTACAATGAGCAGTTCTTC. It is translated as CASSIVPARGYNEQFF.